This T cell receptor beta chain was sequenced in a study of early T cells in non-severe SARS-CoV-2 infection. Study information: From unsorted whole blood, bulk RNA was sequenced, and the chains remained unpaired.

The table lists this clonotype with a few counts. In TCRdb, the 5' RACE reads were re-called with MiXCR into one record per CDR3 protein. Among approximately 65,000 distinct CDR3 sequences listed, about an eighth were seen once. The sample taken for sequencing was whole blood. The sequence was obtained from an adult who was a healthcare worker with PCR-confirmed SARS-CoV-2 infection or an uninfected control (not recorded which).

CDR3 sequence: CASSLTGGLDEQYF. The CDR3 DNA reads as TGTGCCAGCAGCTTGACAGGGGGCTTGGACGAGCAGTACTTC. The gene calls are TRBV13 and TRBJ2-7, with 10 positions matching TRBD1. Trimming at V came to 3 bases and at J to 5 bases, leaving 4 bases not matched to a gene. The germline gives CDR1 PRHDT, CDR2 FYEKMQ (reference sequence). The CDR3 has 14 residues.